The rows below give T cell receptor beta chains drawn from one sample of a study of T cell responses to AZD1222 COVID-19 vaccine. Some clones are missing from TCRdb's copy, which holds only in-frame ones; the method was immunoSEQ multiplex PCR. The sample holds 100,000 to 150,000 clones, 88% seen once. The sample was peripheral blood, taken on day 0 of AZD1222 vaccination. These receptors all come from an adult in good health. CDR3s include the opening cysteine and the closing phenylalanine or tryptophan. Fields, in order: clone size, J gene, V gene, CDR3 length, D gene, CDR3 DNA, CDR3 protein. D genes are given only for firm matches. Rows give clone size only sometimes, using once, few, many, or a class for an expanded clone.

>NA|TRBJ2-7|TRBV11-2|14|NA
TGTGCCAGCAGCTTGACAGCGACGAATTACGAGCAGTACTTC
CASSLTATNYEQYF
>NA|TRBJ1-2|TRBV7-8|13|NA
TGTGCCAGCAGCGCGGGGGGGAGCTATGGCTACACCTTC
CASSAGGSYGYTF
>NA|TRBJ1-5|TRBV7-2|16|NA
TGTGCCAGCAGCTTATATCCACGGAGTAGCAATCAGCCCCAGCATTTT
CASSLYPRSSNQPQHF
>NA|TRBJ2-7|TRBV5-5|16|TRBD1
TGTGCCAGCAGCTTGGAGTGGGGACAGTACAGCTACGAGCAGTACTTC
CASSLEWGQYSYEQYF
>NA|TRBJ1-6|TRBV6-5|14|TRBD1
TGTGCCAGCAGTTACGAAACAGGGGGCTCACCCCTCCACTTT
CASSYETGGSPLHF
>NA|TRBJ1-1|TRBV24-1|12|NA
TGTGCCACCAGTGACACCGGGAGCAAAGCTTTCTTT
CATSDTGSKAFF
>NA|TRBJ1-2|TRBV5-1|14|NA
TGCGCCAGCAGCTTGGCCGCTGACAGTAACGGCTACACCTTC
CASSLAADSNGYTF
>NA|TRBJ1-2|TRBV28|16|NA
TGTGCCAGCAGTACCCCGGGAGAGGGGGTGAACTATGGCTACACCTTC
CASSTPGEGVNYGYTF
>NA|TRBJ2-7|TRBV6-2/TRBV6-3|13|NA
TGTGCCAGCAGTTACTCGATCTTAGACGAGCAGTACTTC
CASSYSILDEQYF
>NA|TRBJ1-1|TRBV6-5|15|NA
TGTGCCAGCAGACAACAGGCTGGGGGTAACACTGAAGCTTTCTTT
CASRQQAGGNTEAFF
>NA|TRBJ1-3|TRBV9|17|NA
TGTGCCAGCAGCGCGTCCGAGGGGGGCTCCTCTGGAAACACCATATATTTT
CASSASEGGSSGNTIYF
>NA|TRBJ1-5|TRBV4-3|16|NA
TGCGCCAGCAGCCTAACGATGTCAGGGATGTACCAGCCCCAGCATTTT
CASSLTMSGMYQPQHF
>NA|TRBJ1-1|TRBV5-1|15|NA
TGCGCCAGCAGCTTGGGTCCGGGGGTAGGCACTGAAGCTTTCTTT
CASSLGPGVGTEAFF
>NA|TRBJ2-3|TRBV28|15|TRBD2
TGTGCCAGCAGTTCTAGCGGGAGGGTCACAGATACGCAGTATTTT
CASSSSGRVTDTQYF
>once|TRBJ2-3|TRBV6-2/TRBV6-3|11|NA
TGTGCCAGCAGTTTGGGAGATACGCAGTATTTT
CASSLGDTQYF
>NA|TRBJ1-4|TRBV27|13|TRBD1
TGTGCCAGCAGTTTAGGACAGGGCGAAAAACTGTTTTTT
CASSLGQGEKLFF
>few|TRBJ1-1|TRBV3-1/TRBV3-2|15|NA
TGTGCCAGCAGCCTAGACCGTTACGGGGAAACTGAAGCTTTCTTT
CASSLDRYGETEAFF
>NA|TRBJ1-2|TRBV10-2|13|NA
TGCGCCAGCAGTGACAGTATTAACTATGGCTACACCTTC
CASSDSINYGYTF
>NA|TRBJ1-5|TRBV7-2|15|NA
TGTGCCAGCAGCGCGGACAGATATAGCAATCAGCCCCAGCATTTT
CASSADRYSNQPQHF
>NA|TRBJ1-4|TRBV9|16|NA
TGTGCCAGCAGCGTCACCCCGGGACACCTTAATGAAAAACTGTTTTTT
CASSVTPGHLNEKLFF
>NA|TRBJ1-1|TRBV29-1|13|TRBD1
TGCAGCGCACCTGGACAGGGGGACACTGAAGCTTTCTTT
CSAPGQGDTEAFF
>once|TRBJ1-2|TRBV9|15|NA
TGTGCCAGCAGCGAGGGATGGGGCGGGTATTATGGCTACACCTTC
CASSEGWGGYYGYTF
>NA|TRBJ1-2|TRBV24-1|16|TRBD1
TGTGCCACCAGTGAACCCGGACAGGGCGCGAACTATGGCTACACCTTC
CATSEPGQGANYGYTF
>NA|TRBJ2-4|TRBV4-2|15|NA
TGTGCCAGCAGCCAAAGGACAGACGGGGCGGACATTCAGTACTTC
CASSQRTDGADIQYF
>NA|TRBJ2-7|TRBV5-4|14|TRBD1
TGTGCCAGCAGCCCGGACAGGGCCTCCTACGAGCAGTACTTC
CASSPDRASYEQYF
>few|TRBJ2-7|TRBV18|16|NA
TGTGCCAGCTCACCACCAGGAGGGTATAGCTCCTACGAGCAGTACTTC
CASSPPGGYSSYEQYF
>NA|TRBJ1-4|TRBV4-3|15|TRBD1
TGCGCCAGCAGCCAAGATCGGACAGGGGAAGAAAAACTGTTTTTT
CASSQDRTGEEKLFF
>NA|TRBJ1-1|TRBV10-3|16|NA
TGTGCCATCAGTGAGTCCGGGAGGCAAAGGAACACTGAAGCTTTCTTT
CAISESGRQRNTEAFF
>NA|TRBJ2-1|TRBV29-1|15|NA
TGCAGCGTTGAAGCCCCGGGACCATCCTACAATGAGCAGTTCTTC
CSVEAPGPSYNEQFF
>once|TRBJ1-4|TRBV12-3/TRBV12-4|12|NA
TGTGCCAGCAGCCCAGGACAGGAAAAACTGTTTTTT
CASSPGQEKLFF
>NA|TRBJ1-4|TRBV7-2|15|NA
TGTGCCAGCAGCACTGGACATTCCCCTAATGAAAAACTGTTTTTT
CASSTGHSPNEKLFF
>once|TRBJ2-3|TRBV5-1|13|NA
TGCGCCAGCAGCCCGGAGGGCACAGATACGCAGTATTTT
CASSPEGTDTQYF
>NA|TRBJ1-1|TRBV6-6|14|TRBD1
TGTGCCAGCAGTTACCGGGGACAGGTGGTCGAAGCTTTCTTT
CASSYRGQVVEAFF
>NA|TRBJ2-7|TRBV11-2|17|NA
TGTGCCAGCAGCTTAACACTAGGGGACTTTGCTCACTACGAGCAGTACTTC
CASSLTLGDFAHYEQYF
>once|TRBJ1-2|TRBV15|14|NA
TGTGCCACCAGCAGGGACAGATTAAACTATGGCTACACCTTC
CATSRDRLNYGYTF
>NA|TRBJ1-2|TRBV28|12|NA
TGTGCCACAAGGGACGGATCTATGGGCTACACCTTC
CATRDGSMGYTF
>NA|TRBJ1-5|TRBV24-1|14|NA
TGTGCCACCAGTGGGGGAGCGGGCAGTCAGCCCCAGCATTTT
CATSGGAGSQPQHF
>NA|TRBJ1-1|TRBV27|14|TRBD1
TGTGCCAGCAGTTTATCAGGGACAGGGGTTGAAGCTTTCTTT
CASSLSGTGVEAFF
>few|TRBJ2-5|TRBV2|15|TRBD2
TGTGCCAGCATCCCCTTCCTAGCGGGCCAAGAGACCCAGTACTTC
CASIPFLAGQETQYF
>NA|TRBJ2-3|TRBV6-2/TRBV6-3|16|NA
TGTGCCAGCAGTCCCCTTGGAAGGTCTAGCACAGATACGCAGTATTTT
CASSPLGRSSTDTQYF
>NA|TRBJ2-3|TRBV7-7|14|NA
TGTGCCAGCAGCCAGGGAGTGGGCACAGATACGCAGTATTTT
CASSQGVGTDTQYF
>NA|TRBJ2-7|TRBV19|13|NA
TGTGCCAGTAGTAAGGGCCGTATCTACGAGCAGTACTTC
CASSKGRIYEQYF
>once|TRBJ1-1|TRBV28|15|NA
TGTGCCAGCAGGCCCGTACAGTTTCGGGACACTGAAGCTTTCTTT
CASRPVQFRDTEAFF
>NA|TRBJ2-7|TRBV27|13|NA
TGTGCCAGCAGTTTAGGGCCAGGCTACGAGCAGTACTTC
CASSLGPGYEQYF
>NA|TRBJ2-2|TRBV28|14|NA
TGTGCCAGCAGTTTCCCTACGGGCACCGGGGAGCTGTTTTTT
CASSFPTGTGELFF
>NA|TRBJ2-1|TRBV2|14|NA
TGTGCCAGCAGTGAAGGTGGGCTCTACAATGAGCAGTTCTTC
CASSEGGLYNEQFF
>NA|TRBJ2-5|TRBV5-1|15|NA
TGCGCCAGCAGCTTGGTGTCGGGGCGGGAAGAGACCCAGTACTTC
CASSLVSGREETQYF
>NA|TRBJ2-5|TRBV7-2|17|TRBD2
TGTGCCAGCAGCCCCCCAGGACTAGCGGGGGGCCAAGAGACCCAGTACTTC
CASSPPGLAGGQETQYF
>NA|TRBJ1-1|TRBV30|14|NA
TGTGCCTGGACCCCACTGACAGCGAACACTGAAGCTTTCTTT
CAWTPLTANTEAFF
>NA|TRBJ2-5|TRBV18|14|NA
TGTGCCAGCTCACCCCTGACAGCCCAAGAGACCCAGTACTTC
CASSPLTAQETQYF
>NA|TRBJ2-1|TRBV7-3|15|NA
TGTGCCAGCAGCCCCGGGGGAAGCTCCTACAATGAGCAGTTCTTC
CASSPGGSSYNEQFF
>NA|TRBJ1-5|TRBV28|16|TRBD1
TGTGCCAGCAGTTTATCTCGGGACAGGGTTTTGCAGCCCCAGCATTTT
CASSLSRDRVLQPQHF
>NA|TRBJ2-3|TRBV4-3|17|TRBD2
TGCGCCAGCAGCCAAGATACGCCTAGCGGGGGACCAGATACGCAGTATTTT
CASSQDTPSGGPDTQYF